This TCR beta chain appears in the sequencing data of a study of cytomegalovirus exposure and HLA in healthy donors. Study context: HLA-typed donors were the source of tens of millions of unique TCRs held in an early data release. General study results and limits: The authors later found HLA-associated TCR beta chains more clonally expanded than equally common others. Later work associated fewer than 20,000 TCR beta sequences with HLA alleles at 0.05 false discovery rate. Looking again later, the authors saw that most CMV-associated TCR beta chains seemed HLA-restricted.

A word on this clone: Its antigen is unidentified.

The CDR3 sequence is 16 residues long. Per the germline V gene, CDR1 is MNHEY and CDR2 is SVGAGI. Unmatched junction bases numbered 6, after V lost 0 bases and J lost 2 bases. The PCR contained 60 Vbeta and 13 Jbeta primers. Data came from immunoSEQ multiplex PCR; TCRdb stores just in-frame clones and leaves some out. This sample has approximately 190,000 clones, with about 87% found just once. The material sequenced was PBMCs. V is TRBV6-5 and J is TRBJ2-7; TRBD2 agrees at 8 bases. This receptor was taken from a man aged 25 to 45 in good health and CMV-seronegative. The CDR3 DNA reads as TGTGCCAGCAGTTACTCAAGCGGGGGTACTGCCTACGAGCAGTACTTC. It specifies CASSYSSGGTAYEQYF.